This TCR beta chain comes out of a study of glioma-infiltrating T cells. Study conclusions and caveats: Patients with low tissue-blood divergence carried a signature set of shared blood CDR3 motifs. Very few CDR3 sequences were shared between tissue and blood.

Using RNA template, CDR3s of TCR alpha and beta were amplified with iRepertoire arm-PCR. TCRdb re-derived calls from the multiplex PCR reads in MiXCR, one entry per CDR3 protein. The data contain a few hundred thousand distinct CDR3 sequences, 41% of them singletons. There are many counts of this clonotype. The antigen is undetermined. There are 13 residues in the CDR3. Germline V CDR1 and CDR2: MNHEY, SMNVEV (reference sequence). Trimming cost V 0 bases and J 4 bases, with 4 bases left between them. Sequenced sample: glioma tissue, nonneoplastic brain tissue, or PBMCs (not recorded which). The clonotype originates from a human donor with low-grade glioma or glioblastoma, undergoing nonglioma brain surgery, or in good health (not recorded which). The V and J genes are TRBV27 and TRBJ2-1; D remains unclear. CDR3 protein: CASSLSAYNEQFF. The CDR3 nucleotides are TGTGCCAGCAGTTTATCAGCTTACAATGAGCAGTTCTTC.